This is a list of T cell receptor beta chains from one sample in a study of beta chain features in type 1 diabetes. The repertoire was sequenced with immunoSEQ multiplex PCR; TCRdb's copy has only in-frame clones and lacks some. The data contain under 200,000 clones, approximately 9% of them singletons. The sequenced sample consisted of central memory CD4+ T cells from blood. The receptors were sampled from a woman younger than 35 with type 1 diabetes. Each CDR3 is given with its conserved first and last residue. Fields, in order: V gene, J gene, clone size, D gene, CDR3 protein, CDR3 DNA. A D gene is named only where the DNA matches it firmly. Size is omitted from some rows. Given values are once, few, many or a class for expanded clones.

v_gene: TRBV2
j_gene: TRBJ1-1
abundance: few
d_gene: -
CDR3aa: CASSDGDIRYTEAFF
CDR3nt: TGTGCCAGCAGTGATGGGGACATAAGATACACTGAAGCTTTCTTT

v_gene: TRBV4-3
j_gene: TRBJ2-7
abundance: -
d_gene: TRBD2
CDR3aa: CASSQDWRGGQYEQYF
CDR3nt: TGCGCCAGCAGCCAAGATTGGCGGGGGGGACAATACGAGCAGTACTTC

v_gene: TRBV21-1
j_gene: TRBJ2-4
abundance: -
d_gene: -
CDR3aa: CASSKANEVAKNIQYF
CDR3nt: TGTGCCAGCAGCAAAGCAAATGAGGTAGCCAAAAACATTCAGTACTTC

v_gene: TRBV7-2
j_gene: TRBJ2-5
abundance: -
d_gene: TRBD2
CDR3aa: CASSTRLAGGPGETQYF
CDR3nt: TGTGCCAGCAGCACGCGACTAGCGGGAGGGCCAGGGGAGACCCAGTACTTC

v_gene: TRBV7-9
j_gene: TRBJ1-2
abundance: -
d_gene: TRBD1
CDR3aa: CASSVGSGGYGYTF
CDR3nt: TGTGCCAGCAGCGTGGGTTCAGGGGGCTATGGCTACACCTTC

v_gene: TRBV19
j_gene: TRBJ2-5
abundance: few
d_gene: -
CDR3aa: CASSTSGVQETQYF
CDR3nt: TGTGCCAGTAGTACTTCAGGGGTGCAAGAGACCCAGTACTTC

v_gene: TRBV19
j_gene: TRBJ2-5
abundance: -
d_gene: -
CDR3aa: CASSISSGLQETQYF
CDR3nt: TGTGCCAGTAGTATTTCGAGCGGACTTCAAGAGACCCAGTACTTC

v_gene: TRBV29-1
j_gene: TRBJ1-2
abundance: few
d_gene: -
CDR3aa: CSVASGGGNYGYTF
CDR3nt: TGCAGCGTTGCCTCGGGAGGGGGGAACTATGGCTACACCTTC

v_gene: TRBV5-1
j_gene: TRBJ1-1
abundance: -
d_gene: -
CDR3aa: CASSLVGGLNTEAFF
CDR3nt: TGCGCCAGCAGCTTGGTGGGAGGGCTGAACACTGAAGCTTTCTTT

v_gene: TRBV10-3
j_gene: TRBJ2-3
abundance: -
d_gene: -
CDR3aa: CAINAADTQYF
CDR3nt: TGTGCCATCAATGCGGCAGATACGCAGTATTTT

v_gene: TRBV5-8
j_gene: TRBJ1-4
abundance: few
d_gene: -
CDR3aa: CASSLGQWGEKLFF
CDR3nt: TGTGCCAGCAGCTTGGGACAGTGGGGAGAAAAACTGTTTTTT

v_gene: TRBV29-1
j_gene: TRBJ2-1
abundance: many
d_gene: -
CDR3aa: CSVDRGYNEQFF
CDR3nt: TGCAGCGTTGACCGGGGATACAATGAGCAGTTCTTC

v_gene: TRBV18
j_gene: TRBJ1-6
abundance: few
d_gene: -
CDR3aa: CASSPGRVDNSPLHF
CDR3nt: TGTGCCAGCTCACCAGGGAGGGTAGATAATTCACCCCTCCACTTT

v_gene: TRBV4-3
j_gene: TRBJ1-2
abundance: -
d_gene: -
CDR3aa: CASSQDLAESYGYTF
CDR3nt: TGCGCCAGCAGCCAAGATCTAGCAGAAAGCTATGGCTACACCTTC

v_gene: TRBV6-6
j_gene: TRBJ1-2
abundance: few
d_gene: -
CDR3aa: CASSYSGTNLYGYTF
CDR3nt: TGTGCCAGCAGTTACTCCGGGACAAACCTCTATGGCTACACCTTC

v_gene: TRBV29-1
j_gene: TRBJ2-7
abundance: few
d_gene: TRBD1
CDR3aa: CSVERDRGSEQYF
CDR3nt: TGCAGCGTTGAGAGGGACAGGGGGTCCGAGCAGTACTTC

v_gene: TRBV5-1
j_gene: TRBJ2-5
abundance: few
d_gene: TRBD1
CDR3aa: CASSLEPQGAWETQYF
CDR3nt: TGCGCCAGCAGCTTGGAACCCCAGGGGGCTTGGGAGACCCAGTACTTC

v_gene: TRBV7-2
j_gene: TRBJ2-3
abundance: few
d_gene: -
CDR3aa: CASSLAPDSGTDTQYF
CDR3nt: TGTGCCAGCAGCTTAGCACCCGACTCAGGCACAGATACGCAGTATTTT

v_gene: TRBV19
j_gene: TRBJ2-1
abundance: few
d_gene: TRBD2
CDR3aa: CASSRFLAGGSYNEQFF
CDR3nt: TGTGCCAGTAGTAGGTTCCTAGCGGGGGGGTCGTACAATGAGCAGTTCTTC

v_gene: TRBV6-6
j_gene: TRBJ1-4
abundance: -
d_gene: -
CDR3aa: CASSPDPTARIIF
CDR3nt: TGTGCCAGCAGTCCAGACCCGACAGCTCGGATCATTTTT

v_gene: TRBV7-2
j_gene: TRBJ2-2
abundance: -
d_gene: -
CDR3aa: CASSLDRAPNTGELFF
CDR3nt: TGTGCCAGCAGCTTAGACAGGGCCCCGAACACCGGGGAGCTGTTTTTT

v_gene: TRBV6-6
j_gene: TRBJ2-1
abundance: few
d_gene: TRBD2
CDR3aa: CASSYSPSGTYNEQFF
CDR3nt: TGTGCCAGCAGTTACTCGCCTAGCGGGACTTACAATGAGCAGTTCTTC

v_gene: TRBV5-1
j_gene: TRBJ2-7
abundance: -
d_gene: TRBD1
CDR3aa: CASSLDQGAIYEQYF
CDR3nt: TGCGCCAGCAGCTTGGATCAGGGGGCTATCTACGAGCAGTACTTC

v_gene: TRBV6-5
j_gene: TRBJ2-3
abundance: few
d_gene: TRBD2
CDR3aa: CASSLGLAGDTQYF
CDR3nt: TGTGCCAGCAGCCTCGGACTAGCGGGAGATACGCAGTATTTT

v_gene: TRBV5-8
j_gene: TRBJ2-1
abundance: -
d_gene: TRBD1
CDR3aa: CASSLDGRDRGLNEQFF
CDR3nt: TGTGCCAGCAGCTTGGATGGCCGGGACAGGGGGCTTAATGAGCAGTTCTTC